The 12 T cell receptor beta chains reported below all come from one sample, sequenced in a study of T cells in Graves' hyperthyroidism and ophthalmopathy. TCR beta CDR3 region amplification was performed from RNA transcripts. TCR CDR3 regions were first amplified by RT-PCR with HTBI primers. TCRdb itself ran the multiplex PCR reads through MiXCR, one entry per CDR3 protein. The table has about 480,000 distinct CDR3 sequences, 22% seen once. The sample was blood. These receptor sequences come from an older woman with Graves' ophthalmopathy.

This clonotype was seen many times. The chain combines TRBV2 with TRBJ1-1, with D hard to call. This CDR3 spans 15 amino acids. V shed 6 bases and J shed 1 base, with 15 bases lying between them. The germline CDR1 and CDR2 sequences are SNHLY and FYNNEI. In nucleotides, the CDR3 is TGTGCCAGCAGAAGGAGCATATTTACGAACACTGAAGCTTTCTTT. Translation gives CASRRSIFTNTEAFF.

The chain has TRBV20-1 and TRBJ1-2; a possible D gene is TRBD1 (5 bases). V lost 2 bases to trimming and J lost 2 bases, with 9 bases between them. Looked up from germline, CDR1 is DFQATT and CDR2 is SNEGSKA (reference sequence). The CDR3 has 13 residues. The CDR3 is CSARQGSNYGYTF. DNA of the CDR3: TGCAGTGCTAGACAGGGTTCAAACTATGGCTACACCTTC.

This clonotype was seen at least ten times. V is TRBV12-3 or TRBV12-4 and J is TRBJ1-1; D is unresolved. The CDR3 has 13 residues. The ends were cut back, 4 bases at V and 7 bases at J, with 13 bases in the middle. CDR3 coding DNA: TGTGCCAGCAGTTCCACCACAGTACGTGAAGCTTTCTTT. Translated, it gives CASSSTTVREAFF.

This clonotype was seen only a few times. The chain joins TRBV14 to TRBJ2-1, with TRBD2 matching 9 bases. J lost 3 bases, V lost 0 bases, and 3 bases had no gene match. Germline loops: CDR1 SGHDN, CDR2 FVKESK. The CDR3 consists of 16 residues. The CDR3 here is CASSQETSGSYNEQFF. The CDR3 DNA follows: TGTGCCAGCAGCCAAGAGACTAGCGGAAGCTACAATGAGCAGTTCTTC.

This chain connects TRBV19 to TRBJ1-6; unclear D gene. The germline V gene encodes CDR1 LNHDA and CDR2 SQIVND (reference sequence). The CDR3 has 15 amino acids. Trimming removed 3 bases from V and 10 bases from J, with 16 bases in between. The CDR3 DNA reads as TGTGCCAGTAGTATGGCAGCCTTCCCGGACTCACCCCTCCACTTT. Protein: CASSMAAFPDSPLHF.

This clonotype was found many times. V gene TRBV6-1 combines with J gene TRBJ1-1; D is undetermined. The CDR3 sequence is 14 residues long. Trimming removed 4 bases at V and 0 bases at J, with 9 bases between. Per the germline V gene, CDR1 is MNHNS and CDR2 is SASEGT. The CDR3 coding sequence is TGTGCCAGCAGTGGGCAGCCAATGAACACTGAAGCTTTCTTT. Translated: CASSGQPMNTEAFF.

This clonotype was recorded at least ten times. The CDR3 protein is CASSLGIREGETQYF. The CDR3 DNA is TGTGCCAGCAGCTTAGGAATCCGGGAGGGAGAGACCCAGTACTTC. The chain recombines TRBV11-2 with TRBJ2-5; 8 nucleotides line up with TRBD2. CDR1 SGHAT and CDR2 FQNNGV come from the germline V gene. The CDR3 is made up of 15 amino acids. V shed 1 base, J shed 4 bases, and the junction held 5 bases outside the gene matches.

This clonotype was picked up a small number of times. This rearrangement joins TRBV12-3 or TRBV12-4 to TRBJ1-2; weak D call: TRBD1 (6 bases). This CDR3 region has 12 residues. The V and J ends lost 6 bases and 13 bases respectively, with 18 bases between them. The CDR3 DNA follows: TGTGCCAGCAGGGGGGACGACAGGCGCTCCACCTTC. Its translation: CASRGDDRRSTF.

This clonotype was picked up many times. The chain joins TRBV28 to TRBJ2-1, with 13 bases matching TRBD2. Germline V gene lookup returns CDR1 MDHEN and CDR2 SYDVKM. V was pared by 8 bases and J by 7 bases, with 2 bases of the junction left unmatched. The CDR3 runs 13 residues. In DNA, the CDR3 is TGTGCCAGCGGGACTAGCGGGACGAATGAGCAGTTCTTC. Translating gives CASGTSGTNEQFF. Supplemented by reference TRBV28 and TRBJ2-1, the full variable domain reads DVKVTQSSRYLVKRTGEKVFLECVQDMDHENMFWYRQDPGLGLRLIYFSYDVKMKEKGDIPEGYSVSREKKERFSLILESASTNQTSMYLCASGTSGTNEQFFGPGTRLTVL.

This clonotype appeared many times. The chain joins TRBV6-1 to TRBJ2-1, with 13 bases fitting TRBD2. CDR1 MNHNS and CDR2 SASEGT come from the germline V gene. V lost 5 bases and J lost 8; bases outside the gene matches: 9. This CDR3 has 16 residues. CDR3 residues: CASSPLGTSGTYEQFF. The CDR3 region has the DNA TGTGCCAGCAGTCCCCTAGGGACTAGCGGGACCTATGAGCAGTTCTTC.

The rearrangement links TRBV6-1 to TRBJ2-7; the match to TRBD2 covers 12 bases. Trimming at V came to 5 bases and at J to 1 base, leaving 12 bases not matched to a gene. Per germline, CDR1 MNHNS and CDR2 SASEGT. The CDR3 has 18 residues. CDR3 nucleotides: TGTGCCAGCAGTCGCCTAGGGACTAGCGGGTGGCAATCCTACGAGCAGTACTTC. Amino acids: CASSRLGTSGWQSYEQYF.

V is TRBV20-1 and J is TRBJ2-1, with D possibly matching TRBD2 (6 bases). CDR1 is DFQATT, CDR2 SNEGSKA, per germline (reference sequence). The CDR3 is made up of 12 amino acids. This chain's CDR3 is CSPLGSYNEQFF. CDR3 in DNA: TGCAGCCCCCTCGGGAGTTACAATGAGCAGTTCTTC.